Each of the 24 T cell receptor beta chains below was sequenced from the same sample in a study of blood T cells in healthy people across ages. The second PCR ran roughly 6 to 11 cycles with a sample-barcoded 5' primer and J-beta primers. TCRdb analysed the 5' RACE reads with MiXCR anew, one entry per CDR3 protein. The sample includes about a million distinct CDR3 sequences, around two fifths of them seen just once. The specimen sequenced was blood. Every receptor here comes from a man between 18 and 35 years old in good health.

The chain recombines TRBV7-2 with TRBJ1-5; D not certain. Trimming took off 2 bases at V and 7 bases at J, with 12 bases between the two ends. Germline V gives CDR1 SGHTA, CDR2 FQGNSA. The length of the CDR3 is 14 residues. This CDR3 reads CASSLYGGEQPQHF. The CDR3 bases are TGTGCCAGCAGCTTATATGGCGGAGAACAGCCCCAGCATTTT.

This clonotype showed up just a few times. V is TRBV6-5 and J is TRBJ2-5; maybe TRBD2 (6 bases). The CDR3 spans 13 residues. Trimming pared 1 base from V and 7 bases from J, leaving 10 bases between. In germline, CDR1 is MNHEY, CDR2 SVGAGI. CDR3 amino acids: CASSYYMGGTQYF. The CDR3, as DNA: TGTGCCAGCAGTTACTATATGGGGGGGACCCAGTACTTC.

Comments on this clonotype: This sequence may be a read error, since a much larger clone differs from it by one base. The chain joins TRBV6-2 or TRBV6-3 to TRBJ1-1; possible D gene TRBD1, 5 bases. V was trimmed by 6 bases and J by 5 bases, leaving 10 bases between them. There are 12 residues in the CDR3. From germline, CDR1 is MNHEY and CDR2 SVGEGT. CDR3 region: CASRYEGTEAFF. The CDR3 DNA is TGTGCCAGCAGATACGAGGGGACTGAAGCTTTCTTT.

CDR3 nucleotide sequence: TGCGCCAGCAGCATAAGGACAGGGGAGGAGACCCAGTACTTC. This encodes CASSIRTGEETQYF. The chain uses TRBV4-1 and TRBJ2-5; 9 bases agree with TRBD1. The J segment lost 5 bases and the V segment lost 5 bases, leaving 6 bases of the junction unmatched. Germline assignment: CDR1 MGHRA and CDR2 YSYEKL. The CDR3 runs 14 residues.

The chain uses TRBV7-9 and TRBJ2-1; D possibly uses TRBD1 or TRBD2 (5 bases each). Germline V gene data show CDR1 as SEHNR and CDR2 as FQNEAQ (reference sequence). The CDR3 runs 15 residues. V shed 5 bases and J shed 6 bases, with 17 bases lying between them. The CDR3 protein is CASSPRGANLNEQFF. The CDR3, as DNA: TGTGCCAGCAGCCCGAGAGGGGCGAATCTCAATGAGCAGTTCTTC.

Concerning this clonotype: At one boundary the junction diverges from the germline segment, which might be a read error. The rearrangement links TRBV4-2 to TRBJ1-2; D is ambiguous. Germline loops: CDR1 LGHNA, CDR2 YNFKEQ. The CDR3 is 14 amino acids. CDR3 DNA: TGTGCCCGCAGCCAATACGCGGAGAACTATGGCTACACCTTC. It is translated as CARSQYAENYGYTF.

The chain has TRBV28 and TRBJ1-5; 7 positions match TRBD1. The CDR3 runs to 14 residues. Germline-derived CDR1 and CDR2 are MDHEN and SYDVKM. With 8 bases clipped from V and 6 bases from J, the junction kept 10 bases outside the gene matches. CDR3 loop: CASDTRGRSQPQHF. CDR3 nucleotides: TGTGCCAGCGATACTAGGGGGCGAAGTCAGCCCCAGCATTTT.

This clonotype has more than one count but fewer than ten. The J gene is TRBJ1-2, the V gene TRBV29-1; no clear D. This CDR3 contains 13 residues. Per the germline V gene, CDR1 is SQVTM and CDR2 is ANQGSEA. The V gene lost 3 bases and the J gene lost 5 bases, with 13 bases spanning the gap. The CDR3 protein is CSVEVRSAYGYTF. CDR3 bases: TGCAGCGTTGAGGTCAGATCCGCTTATGGCTACACCTTC.

This clonotype occurred a few times. The V call is TRBV4-1, the J call TRBJ2-1, with 7 positions matching TRBD1. V dropped 6 bases and J dropped 6; count of bases not matched to a gene: 14. In germline, CDR1 is MGHRA, CDR2 YSYEKL. CDR3 size: 16 residues. The CDR3 loop is CASSQPSGQRANEQFF. CDR3 coding DNA: TGCGCCAGCAGTCAACCTTCGGGACAGAGGGCCAATGAGCAGTTCTTC.

With regard to this clonotype: This may come from a read error, since a much larger clone is one base off. The CDR3 nucleotides are TGTGCCAGCGGGCGGGGACTAGTTCGCGGCAATCAGCAGTTCTTC. Translation gives CASGRGLVRGNQQFF. The chain links TRBV2 to TRBJ2-1; 8 bases agree with TRBD2. The CDR3 totals 15 residues. Germline loops: CDR1 SNHLY, CDR2 FYNNEI.

The rearrangement joins TRBV20-1 to TRBJ1-1, with TRBD1 matching over 10 bases. V lost 8 bases, J lost 5 bases, and 5 bases stayed unmatched. The CDR3 is made up of 12 amino acids. The germline V gene encodes CDR1 DFQATT and CDR2 SNEGSKA (reference sequence). CDR3 region: CSPGQGMTEAFF. The CDR3, as DNA: TGCAGTCCGGGACAGGGGATGACTGAAGCTTTCTTT.

This chain joins TRBV10-3 and TRBJ2-4; TRBD2 aligns across 13 bases. J was trimmed by 13 bases and V by 5 bases; bases with no gene match: 14. The CDR3 is made up of 16 amino acids. The V gene's germline CDR1 is ENHRY and CDR2 SYGVKD. Here the CDR3 reads CAISPILAGGYNEQYF. In DNA form, the CDR3 reads TGTGCCATCAGTCCGATACTAGCGGGGGGGTACAATGAGCAGTACTTC.

The chain combines TRBV7-6 with TRBJ1-2; D not resolved. Germline V CDR1 and CDR2: SGHVS, FNYEAQ. The CDR3 is 17 amino acids. Deletions cut 5 bases from V and 2 bases from J, with 21 bases between. CDR3 nucleotide sequence: TGTGCCAGCAGCCCAACGATAGACGAAAACTCCAACTATGGCTACACCTTC. Translated: CASSPTIDENSNYGYTF.

The chain is built from TRBV7-2 and TRBJ2-3; no definite D call. The V end was cut by 3 bases, the J end by 11 bases, with 12 bases between. CDR1 is SGHTA, CDR2 FQGNSA, per germline. The CDR3 sequence is 12 residues long. CDR3 sequence reads: CASSFDPPGQYF. In nucleotides, the CDR3 is TGTGCCAGCAGCTTCGACCCTCCGGGGCAGTATTTT.

This clonotype occurred a few times. The genes are TRBV20-1 and TRBJ2-1; D might be TRBD2 (6 bases). Germline V gives CDR1 DFQATT, CDR2 SNEGSKA (reference sequence). This CDR3 spans 15 amino acids. V gave up 7 bases and J gave up 0 bases, with 16 bases separating them. CDR3 DNA sequence: TGCAGTGAATCACCCCGGGGGTACTCCTACAATGAGCAGTTCTTC. As protein: CSESPRGYSYNEQFF.

This sequence joins TRBV4-3 and TRBJ1-3; no clear D. The CDR3 spans 15 residues. In germline, CDR1 is LGHNA, CDR2 YSLEER. V was pared by 0 bases and J by 0 bases, with 6 bases between. CDR3 in amino acids: CASSQDLSSGNTIYF. The CDR3 DNA reads as TGCGCCAGCAGCCAAGACTTAAGCTCTGGAAACACCATATATTTT.

Remarks on this clonotype: A much larger clonotype is one base distant, so this may be a read error. The rearrangement joins TRBV29-1 to TRBJ2-5; no clear D gene. CDR1 is SQVTM and CDR2 is ANQGSEA in the germline V gene. V lost 5 bases, J lost 11 bases, and 12 bases lay in between. The CDR3 contains 10 residues. The CDR3 loop is CSVNHNEQYF. Here the CDR3 DNA reads TGCAGCGTTAACCACAATGAGCAGTACTTC.

This clonotype was counted a few times. The chain is built from TRBV27 and TRBJ2-3, with 10 bases lining up with TRBD1. After removal of 2 bases from V and 8 bases from J, the junction contained 4 bases not matched to a gene. Germline V lookup: CDR1 MNHEY, CDR2 SMNVEV (reference sequence). The CDR3 extends over 14 amino acids. DNA of the CDR3: TGTGCCAGCAGTTTAATCCGGGACAGGGGTACGCAGTATTTT. Translating gives CASSLIRDRGTQYF.

As DNA, the CDR3 is TGTGCCAGCACTCTCTCCATTGGCTACACCTTC. Protein: CASTLSIGYTF. The chain uses TRBV6-6 and TRBJ1-2; no definite D call. This CDR3 has 11 residues. Germline CDR1 reads MNHNY; CDR2 reads SVGAGI (reference sequence). V lost 7 bases and J lost 7, with 10 bases in between.

V and J are TRBV7-8 and TRBJ2-2, with a tentative D call TRBD1 (5 bases). The germline V gene has CDR1 SGHVS and CDR2 FQNEAQ. The length of the CDR3 is 15 residues. The V end lost 5 bases, the J end lost 4 bases, and 14 bases lay between the germline ends. The CDR3 DNA reads as TGTGCCAGCAGCCTTAGGAGCCAGGGCACCGGGGAGCTGTTTTTT. As protein: CASSLRSQGTGELFF.

The V and J genes are TRBV20-1 and TRBJ2-4; 9 nucleotides line up with TRBD1. J gave up 1 base and V 6 bases, and 7 bases lay outside the gene matches. The CDR3 contains 15 residues. Germline V gives CDR1 DFQATT, CDR2 SNEGSKA (reference sequence). CDR3 in amino acids: CSARGQGHAKNIQYF. The CDR3 DNA follows: TGCAGTGCGAGGGGACAGGGTCACGCCAAAAACATTCAGTACTTC.

This clonotype was recorded a few times. V is TRBV12-3 or TRBV12-4 and J is TRBJ2-3; 7 bases match TRBD2. There are 14 residues in the CDR3. Trimming cost V 8 bases and J 2 bases; bases outside gene matches: 7. CDR3: CASSWEGNTDTQYF. The CDR3 coding sequence is TGTGCCAGCTCGTGGGAGGGCAACACAGATACGCAGTATTTT.

The chain combines TRBV7-2 with TRBJ2-3, with 8 positions matching TRBD2. The germline V gene has CDR1 SGHTA and CDR2 FQGNSA. V shed 1 base, J shed 1 base, and the junction held 4 bases outside the gene matches. The CDR3 is 16 residues long. CDR3 sequence (DNA): TGTGCCAGCAGCTTAGACTCGACTAGCGGCACAGATACGCAGTATTTT. Its translation: CASSLDSTSGTDTQYF.

This clonotype has more than one count but fewer than ten. CDR3 sequence: CASSYFGTAPGAFF. In DNA, the CDR3 is TGTGCCAGCAGTTACTTCGGGACAGCACCAGGAGCTTTCTTT. The rearrangement uses TRBV6-7 and TRBJ1-1, with 7 positions matching TRBD1. TRBV6-7 is placed among ORFs of uncertain function. J was trimmed by 10 bases and V by 1 base; bases with no gene match: 9. This CDR3 region has 14 residues.